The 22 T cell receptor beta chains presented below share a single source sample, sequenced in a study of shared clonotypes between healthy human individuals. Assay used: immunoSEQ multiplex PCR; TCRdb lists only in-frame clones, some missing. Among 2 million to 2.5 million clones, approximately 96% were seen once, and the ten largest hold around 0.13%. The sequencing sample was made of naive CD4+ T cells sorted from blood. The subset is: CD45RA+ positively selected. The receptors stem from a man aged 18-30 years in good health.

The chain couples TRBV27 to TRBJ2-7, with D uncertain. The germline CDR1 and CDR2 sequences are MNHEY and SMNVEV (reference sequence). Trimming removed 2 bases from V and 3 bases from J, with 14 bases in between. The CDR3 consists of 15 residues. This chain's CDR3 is CASSLALSTIYEQYF. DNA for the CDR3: TGTGCCAGCAGTTTAGCATTATCTACTATCTACGAGCAGTACTTC.

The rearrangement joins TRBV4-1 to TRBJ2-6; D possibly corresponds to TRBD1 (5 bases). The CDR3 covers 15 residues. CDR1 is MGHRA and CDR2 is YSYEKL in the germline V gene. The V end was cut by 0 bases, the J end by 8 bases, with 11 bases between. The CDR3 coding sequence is TGCGCCAGCAGCCAAGATCAGGGTTCGACCAACGTCCTGACTTTC. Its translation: CASSQDQGSTNVLTF.

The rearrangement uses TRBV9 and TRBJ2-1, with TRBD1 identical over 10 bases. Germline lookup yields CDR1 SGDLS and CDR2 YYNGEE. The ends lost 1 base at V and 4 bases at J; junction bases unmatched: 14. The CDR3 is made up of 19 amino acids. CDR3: CASSVTTSGQGLGYNEQFF. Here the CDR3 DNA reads TGTGCCAGCAGCGTAACCACCTCGGGACAGGGGCTAGGGTACAATGAGCAGTTCTTC. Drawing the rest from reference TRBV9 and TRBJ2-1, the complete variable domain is DSGVTQTPKHLITATGQRVTLRCSPRSGDLSVYWYQQSLDQGLQFLIQYYNGEERAKGNILERFSAQQFPDLHSELNLSSLELGDSALYFCASSVTTSGQGLGYNEQFFGPGTRLTVL.

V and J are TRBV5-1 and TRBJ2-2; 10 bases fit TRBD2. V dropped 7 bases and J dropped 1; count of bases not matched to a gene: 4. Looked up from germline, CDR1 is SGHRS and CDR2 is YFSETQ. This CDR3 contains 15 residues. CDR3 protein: CASDPSGGNTGELFF. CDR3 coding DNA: TGCGCCAGCGACCCTAGCGGGGGGAACACCGGGGAGCTGTTTTTT.

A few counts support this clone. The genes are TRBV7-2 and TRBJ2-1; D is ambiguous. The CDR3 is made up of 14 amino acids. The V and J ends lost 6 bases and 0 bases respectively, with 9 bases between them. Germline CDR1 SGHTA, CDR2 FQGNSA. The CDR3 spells CASRSAGSYNEQFF. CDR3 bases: TGTGCCAGCAGAAGCGCCGGCTCCTACAATGAGCAGTTCTTC.

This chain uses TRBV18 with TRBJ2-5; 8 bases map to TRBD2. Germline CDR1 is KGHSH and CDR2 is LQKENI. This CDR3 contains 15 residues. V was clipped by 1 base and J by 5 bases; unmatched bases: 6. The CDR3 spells CASSPQRENFETQYF. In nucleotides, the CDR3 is TGTGCCAGCTCACCACAGCGGGAGAATTTTGAGACCCAGTACTTC. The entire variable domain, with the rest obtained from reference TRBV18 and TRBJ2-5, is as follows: NAGVMQNPRHLVRRRGQEARLRCSPMKGHSHVYWYRQLPEEGLKFMVYLQKENIIDESGMPKERFSAEFPKEGPSILRIQQVVRGDSAAYFCASSPQRENFETQYFGPGTRLLVL.

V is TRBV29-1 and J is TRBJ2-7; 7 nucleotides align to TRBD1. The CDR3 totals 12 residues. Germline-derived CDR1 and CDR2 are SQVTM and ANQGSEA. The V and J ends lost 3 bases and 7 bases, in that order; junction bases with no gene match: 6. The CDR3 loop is CSVEQTGFEQYF. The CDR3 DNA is TGCAGCGTTGAGCAGACAGGGTTTGAGCAGTACTTC.

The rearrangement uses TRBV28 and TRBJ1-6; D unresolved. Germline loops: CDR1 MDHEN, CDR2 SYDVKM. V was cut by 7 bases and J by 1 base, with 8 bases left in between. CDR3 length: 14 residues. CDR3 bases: TGTGCCAGCATGGGGAGGTCCTATAATTCACCCCTCCACTTT. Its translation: CASMGRSYNSPLHF.

In DNA form, the CDR3 reads TGTGCCAGCAGCGCCAGGGAGACAACTAATGAAAAACTGTTTTTT. Residues: CASSARETTNEKLFF. The chain employs TRBV7-6 and TRBJ1-4, with a tentative D call TRBD1 (5 bases). V lost 5 bases, J lost 0 bases, and 10 bases lay in between. This CDR3 has 15 amino acids. Per germline, CDR1 SGHVS and CDR2 FNYEAQ.

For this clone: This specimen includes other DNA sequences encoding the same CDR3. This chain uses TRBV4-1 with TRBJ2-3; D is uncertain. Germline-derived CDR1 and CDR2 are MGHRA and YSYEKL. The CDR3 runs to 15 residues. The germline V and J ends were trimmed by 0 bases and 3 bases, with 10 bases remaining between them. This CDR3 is CASSQDVTVTDTQYF. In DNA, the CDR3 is TGCGCCAGCAGCCAAGATGTCACAGTTACAGATACGCAGTATTTT.

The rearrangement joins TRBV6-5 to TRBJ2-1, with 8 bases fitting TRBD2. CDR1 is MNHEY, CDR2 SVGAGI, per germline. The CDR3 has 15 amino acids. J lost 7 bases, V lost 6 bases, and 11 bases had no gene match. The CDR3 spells CASSGAGTSSNEQFF. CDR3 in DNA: TGTGCCAGCAGCGGTGCCGGGACTAGTAGTAATGAGCAGTTCTTC.

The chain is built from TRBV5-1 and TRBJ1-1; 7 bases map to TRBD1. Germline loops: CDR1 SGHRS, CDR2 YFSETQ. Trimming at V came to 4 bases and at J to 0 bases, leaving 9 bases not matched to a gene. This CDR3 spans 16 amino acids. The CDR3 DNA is TGCGCCAGCAGCCCAGGGGGATTAAGTTTGAACACTGAAGCTTTCTTT. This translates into CASSPGGLSLNTEAFF.

The CDR3: CASSERAGGPGTDTQYF. CDR3 bases: TGTGCCAGCAGTGAACGGGCGGGAGGGCCGGGCACAGATACGCAGTATTTT. This sequence joins TRBV6-1 and TRBJ2-3; 9 nucleotides line up with TRBD2. CDR3 length: 17 residues. Germline loops: CDR1 MNHNS, CDR2 SASEGT. With V trimmed by 2 bases and J by 1 base, 7 bases remained unmatched.

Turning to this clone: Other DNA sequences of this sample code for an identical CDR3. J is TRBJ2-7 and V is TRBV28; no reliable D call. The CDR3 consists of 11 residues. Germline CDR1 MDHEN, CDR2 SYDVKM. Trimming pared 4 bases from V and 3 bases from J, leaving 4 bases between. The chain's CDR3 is CASSWSYEQYF. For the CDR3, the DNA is TGTGCCAGCAGTTGGAGCTACGAGCAGTACTTC.

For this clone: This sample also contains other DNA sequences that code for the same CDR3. In DNA form, the CDR3 reads TGTGCCAGTAGTACGGGACAGGGGATCGGGGGCTACACCTTC. Protein product: CASSTGQGIGGYTF. The chain links TRBV19 to TRBJ1-2; 10 bases match TRBD1. Germline lookup yields CDR1 LNHDA and CDR2 SQIVND (reference sequence). The junction had 7 bases not matched to a gene; V was cut back by 4 bases and J by 8 bases. The CDR3 contains 14 residues.

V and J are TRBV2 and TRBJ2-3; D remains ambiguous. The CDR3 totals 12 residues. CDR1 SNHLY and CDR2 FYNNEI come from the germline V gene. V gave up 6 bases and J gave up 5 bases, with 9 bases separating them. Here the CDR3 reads CASRSGGDTQYF. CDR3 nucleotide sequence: TGTGCCAGCAGGTCGGGTGGAGATACGCAGTATTTT.

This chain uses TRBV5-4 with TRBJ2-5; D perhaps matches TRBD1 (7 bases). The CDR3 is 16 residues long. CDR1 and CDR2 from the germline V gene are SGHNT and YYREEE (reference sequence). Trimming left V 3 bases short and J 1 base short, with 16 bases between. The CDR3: CASSSGGPVFQETQYF. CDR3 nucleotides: TGTGCCAGCAGCTCAGGGGGGCCCGTATTCCAAGAGACCCAGTACTTC.

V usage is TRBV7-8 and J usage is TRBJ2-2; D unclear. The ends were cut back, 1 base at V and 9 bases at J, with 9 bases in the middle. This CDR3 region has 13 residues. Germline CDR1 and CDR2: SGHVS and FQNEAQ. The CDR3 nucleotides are TGTGCCAGCAGCTTAGACCCGGGCCGGGAGCTGTTTTTT. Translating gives CASSLDPGRELFF.

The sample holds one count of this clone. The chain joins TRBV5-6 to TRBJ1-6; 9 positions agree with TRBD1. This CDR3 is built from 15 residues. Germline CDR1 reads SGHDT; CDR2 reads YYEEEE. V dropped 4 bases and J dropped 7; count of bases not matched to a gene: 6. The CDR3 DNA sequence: TGTGCCAGCAGCACACGGACAGGGGAGAATTCACCCCTCCACTTT. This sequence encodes CASSTRTGENSPLHF.

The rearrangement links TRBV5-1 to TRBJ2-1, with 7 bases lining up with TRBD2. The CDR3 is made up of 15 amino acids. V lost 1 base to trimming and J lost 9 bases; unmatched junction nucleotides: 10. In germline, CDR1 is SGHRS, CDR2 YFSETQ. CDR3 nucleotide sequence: TGCGCCAGCAGCTTGACGGGCGGGGGAGTATCTGAGCAGTTCTTC. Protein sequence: CASSLTGGGVSEQFF.

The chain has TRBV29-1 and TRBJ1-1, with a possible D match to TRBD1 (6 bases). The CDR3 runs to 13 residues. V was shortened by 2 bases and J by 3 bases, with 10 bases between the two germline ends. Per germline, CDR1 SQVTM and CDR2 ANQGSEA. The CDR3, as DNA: TGCAGCGTTGAACAGGGGAGGGACACTGAAGCTTTCTTT. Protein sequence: CSVEQGRDTEAFF.

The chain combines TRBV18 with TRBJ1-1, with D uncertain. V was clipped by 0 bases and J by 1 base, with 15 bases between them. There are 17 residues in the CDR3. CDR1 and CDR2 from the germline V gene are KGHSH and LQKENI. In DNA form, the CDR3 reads TGTGCCAGCTCACCACCAGGGCGAACCTTGGGGAACACTGAAGCTTTCTTT. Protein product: CASSPPGRTLGNTEAFF.